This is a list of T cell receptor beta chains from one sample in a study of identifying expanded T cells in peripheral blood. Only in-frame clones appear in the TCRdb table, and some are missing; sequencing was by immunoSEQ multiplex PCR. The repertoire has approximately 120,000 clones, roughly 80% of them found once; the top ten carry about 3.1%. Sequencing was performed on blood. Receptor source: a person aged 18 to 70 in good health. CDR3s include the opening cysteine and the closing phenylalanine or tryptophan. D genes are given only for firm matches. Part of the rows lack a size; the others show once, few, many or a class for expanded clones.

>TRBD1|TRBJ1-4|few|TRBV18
TGTGCCAGCCAAGCCAACGACAGGGGTCTTGAAAAACTGTTTTTT
CASQANDRGLEKLFF
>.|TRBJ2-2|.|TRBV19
TGTGCCAGTAGTATAGGACCGGAAGGGGGATACACCGGGGAGCTGTTTTTT
CASSIGPEGGYTGELFF
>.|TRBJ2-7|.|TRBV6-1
TGTGCCAGCAGTGAAAGGGGGGATTCGTGGCAGGACGAGCAGTACTTC
CASSERGDSWQDEQYF
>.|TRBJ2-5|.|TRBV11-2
TGTGCCAGCAGCCCTCTGAATAACGAGGGAGAGACCCAGTACTTC
CASSPLNNEGETQYF
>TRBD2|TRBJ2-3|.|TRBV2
TGTGCCAGCAGTGGGGCTTGGCGGGGGGGTTTCACAGATACGCAGTATTTT
CASSGAWRGGFTDTQYF
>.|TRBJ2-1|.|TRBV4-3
TGCGCCAGCAGCCAAGAGGCACAGAGGAATGAGCAGTTCTTC
CASSQEAQRNEQFF
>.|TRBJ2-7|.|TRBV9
TGTGCCAGCAGCGCCTCCTCCAATATAGTCCACGAGCAGTACTTC
CASSASSNIVHEQYF
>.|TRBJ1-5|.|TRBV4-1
TGCGCCAGCAGCCAATTTAGTATTGGGGGCGCAGGCAATCAGCCCCAGCATTTT
CASSQFSIGGAGNQPQHF
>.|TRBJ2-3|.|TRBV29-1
TGCAGCGTTGTATCCGGTTGGTCCACAGATACGCAGTATTTT
CSVVSGWSTDTQYF
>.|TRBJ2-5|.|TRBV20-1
TGCAGTGCTAGCAGTCAAGAGACCCAGTACTTC
CSASSQETQYF
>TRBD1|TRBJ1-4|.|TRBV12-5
TGTGCTAGTGGTTTGGGACAGGGGGGTGAAAAACTGTTTTTT
CASGLGQGGEKLFF
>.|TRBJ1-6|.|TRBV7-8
TGTGCCAGCAGCTTAGAGGGCGCCGGCCTCAGGTCACCCCTCCACTTT
CASSLEGAGLRSPLHF
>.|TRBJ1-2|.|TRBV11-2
TGTGCCAGCAGCTTAAGTTCCGGGTATGGCTACACCTTC
CASSLSSGYGYTF
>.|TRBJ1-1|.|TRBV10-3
TGTGCCATCAGGGAGGGCGGACAGTCGAACACTGAAGCTTTCTTT
CAIREGGQSNTEAFF
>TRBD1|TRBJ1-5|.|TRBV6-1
TGTGCCAGCAACCACAGGGGTTATCAGCCCCAGCATTTT
CASNHRGYQPQHF
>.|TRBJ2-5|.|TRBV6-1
TGTGCCAGCAGTGTTCAGAGCCTCCAAGAGACCCAGTACTTC
CASSVQSLQETQYF
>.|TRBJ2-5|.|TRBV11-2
TGTGCCAGCAGCTTAGACCTACGGAGGTACCAAGAGACCCAGTACTTC
CASSLDLRRYQETQYF
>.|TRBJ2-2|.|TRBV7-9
TGTGCCAGCAGCCCCCGGAGCAGGGGTGGGAACACCGGGGAGCTGTTTTTT
CASSPRSRGGNTGELFF
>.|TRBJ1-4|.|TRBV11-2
TGTGCCAGCAGCTCTGACAGGTACAATGAAAAACTGTTTTTT
CASSSDRYNEKLFF
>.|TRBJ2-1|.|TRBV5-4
TGTGCCAGCAGGCTAGATGTAATGGGGGCCTCCTACAATGAGCAGTTCTTC
CASRLDVMGASYNEQFF
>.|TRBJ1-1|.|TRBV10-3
TGTGCCATCAGTGATGCCACAGGTGATTTGAACACTGAAGCTTTCTTT
CAISDATGDLNTEAFF
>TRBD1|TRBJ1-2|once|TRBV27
TGTGCCAGCAGTTCCTATGGACAGGGTCTGAATGGCTACACCTTC
CASSSYGQGLNGYTF
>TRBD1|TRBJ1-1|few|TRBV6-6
TGTGCCAGCAGTACACAATACAGGGGGACTGAAGCTTTCTTT
CASSTQYRGTEAFF
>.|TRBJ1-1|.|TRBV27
TGTGCCAGCAGTTTACGGGCAGGGATGAACACTGAAGCTTTCTTT
CASSLRAGMNTEAFF
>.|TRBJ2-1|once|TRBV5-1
TGCGCCAGCAGTCACCGGGCGGGGAACGAGCAGTTCTTC
CASSHRAGNEQFF
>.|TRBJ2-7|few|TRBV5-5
TGTGCCAGCAGCCAAGACCCATCGGGAGAGCAGTACTTC
CASSQDPSGEQYF
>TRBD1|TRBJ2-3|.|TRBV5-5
TGTGCCAGCAGCTTGGACAGGGGAGATACGCAGTATTTT
CASSLDRGDTQYF
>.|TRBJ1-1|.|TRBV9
TGTGCCAGCAGTACGGGACAGAACACTGAAGCTTTCTTT
CASSTGQNTEAFF
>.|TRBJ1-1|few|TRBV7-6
TGTGCCAGCGGCCCACAGACAGGGAACACTGAAGCTTTCTTT
CASGPQTGNTEAFF
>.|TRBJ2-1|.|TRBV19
TGTGCCAGTTCACTTGCCGGGCCAGCACCCAATGAGCAGTTCTTC
CASSLAGPAPNEQFF
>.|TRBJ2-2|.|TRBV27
TGTGCCAGCCGAGGACTGGGTCGGGAGCTGTTTTTT
CASRGLGRELFF
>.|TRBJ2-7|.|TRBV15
TGTGCCACCAGCAGAGATAGGGGGACTTCCTACGAGCAGTACTTC
CATSRDRGTSYEQYF
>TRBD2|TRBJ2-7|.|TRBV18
TGTGCCAGCTCACTAACGGGGGGGGACGAGCAGTACTTC
CASSLTGGDEQYF
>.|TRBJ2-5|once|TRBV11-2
TGTGCCAGCAGCTTAGCGGGGCGAAGGGAGACCCAGTACTTC
CASSLAGRRETQYF
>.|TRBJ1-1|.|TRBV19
TGTGCCAGTACTCCCAGCCGGACAGTGAACACTGAAGCTTTCTTT
CASTPSRTVNTEAFF
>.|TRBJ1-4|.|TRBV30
TGTGCCTGGAGCCCCCGATATAATGAAAAACTGTTTTTT
CAWSPRYNEKLFF
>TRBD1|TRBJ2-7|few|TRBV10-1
TGCGCCAGCGGGGACAGCTACGAGCAGTACTTC
CASGDSYEQYF
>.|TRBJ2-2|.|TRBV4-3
TGCGCCAGCAGCCAAGGCCCGGGTCCTCCCTATGTAGCCGGGGAGCTGTTTTTT
CASSQGPGPPYVAGELFF
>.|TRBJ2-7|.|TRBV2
TGTGCCAGCAGTCGCGGGTACGAGCAGTACTTC
CASSRGYEQYF
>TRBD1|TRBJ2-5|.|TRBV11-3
TGTGCCAGCAGCCCGACAGGGAGTCAAGAGACCCAGTACTTC
CASSPTGSQETQYF
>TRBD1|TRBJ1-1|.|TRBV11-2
TGTGCCAGCAGCTTCAACCCAGGGGGGGACACTGAAGCTTTCTTT
CASSFNPGGDTEAFF
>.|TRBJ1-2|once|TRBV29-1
TGCAGCGTCCTACACCCAGAGAACTATGGCTACACCTTC
CSVLHPENYGYTF
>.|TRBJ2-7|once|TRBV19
TGTGCCAGTAGTATATCAGTTCCTTCCTACGAGCAGTACTTC
CASSISVPSYEQYF
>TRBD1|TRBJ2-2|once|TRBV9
TGTGCCAGCAGAGAAGGGACAGGGGTCACCGGGGAGCTGTTTTTT
CASREGTGVTGELFF
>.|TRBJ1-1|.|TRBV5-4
TGTGCCAGCAGCTTATACGGAGGGGCGAAGGACACTGAAGCTTTCTTT
CASSLYGGAKDTEAFF
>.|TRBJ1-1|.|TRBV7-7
TGTGCCAGCAGCGCCCAGGGTGACACTGAAGCTTTCTTT
CASSAQGDTEAFF
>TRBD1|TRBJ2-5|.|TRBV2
TGTGCCAGCAGAGGGACAGGGGGCTTTGAGACCCAGTACTTC
CASRGTGGFETQYF
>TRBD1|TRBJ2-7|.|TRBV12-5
TGTGCTAGTGGTCCGGGACAGTCTACCTCCAGGTACGAGCAGTACTTC
CASGPGQSTSRYEQYF
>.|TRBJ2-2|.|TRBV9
TGTGCCAGCAGCTATAGCGACTCCACCGGGGAGCTGTTTTTT
CASSYSDSTGELFF
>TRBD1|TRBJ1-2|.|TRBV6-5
TGTGCCAGCAGTTACTCGAGGACAGGGGACTATGGCTACACCTTC
CASSYSRTGDYGYTF
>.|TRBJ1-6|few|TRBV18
TGTGCCAGCTCACCACCTGGGACATCAATTTCACCCCTCCACTTT
CASSPPGTSISPLHF
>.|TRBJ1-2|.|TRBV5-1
TGCGCCAGCAGGGTAGAGGGTAACTATGGCTACACCTTC
CASRVEGNYGYTF
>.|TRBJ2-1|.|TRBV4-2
TGTGCCAGCAGCCAAGAACAGCAAGCCTACAATGAGCAGTTCTTC
CASSQEQQAYNEQFF
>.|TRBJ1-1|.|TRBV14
TGTGCCAGCAGCCAAAATTCCCAGGGAACTGAAGCTTTCTTT
CASSQNSQGTEAFF
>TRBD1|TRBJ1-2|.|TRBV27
TGTGCCAGCAGTCCAAATCTGTGGGGACAGGGGGACTATGGCTACACCTTC
CASSPNLWGQGDYGYTF
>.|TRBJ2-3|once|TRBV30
TGTGCCTGGAGTGTACAGGTCCTAAGTACGCAGTATTTT
CAWSVQVLSTQYF
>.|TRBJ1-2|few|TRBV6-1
TGTGCCAGCCGTCTTCCTTATGGCTACACCTTC
CASRLPYGYTF
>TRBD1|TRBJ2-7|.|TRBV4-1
TGCGCCAGCAGCCAAGGATCCCTGTTGCGGACAGGAGACTACGAGCAGTACTTC
CASSQGSLLRTGDYEQYF
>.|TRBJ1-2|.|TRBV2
TGTGCCAGCAGTGGTCCATTCTACTATGGCTACACCTTC
CASSGPFYYGYTF
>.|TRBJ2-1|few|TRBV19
TGTGCCAGTAGGGAGGGCCAGGGAGCACGGTACAATGAGCAGTTCTTC
CASREGQGARYNEQFF